The T cell receptor beta chain described here comes from a study of T cell responses to AZD1222 COVID-19 vaccine. Study-wide results and limits: The study found vaccine-associated CD4 TCRs spanning spike, dominant at 160-218 and 743-854. Recipients of AZD1222 seropositive at baseline numbered only five or six.

The table came from immunoSEQ multiplex PCR; TCRdb's copy has only in-frame clones and leaves some out. The sample has some 110,000 clones, approximately 85% seen once. Comment on this clone: The antigen is not known.

Per the germline V gene, CDR1 is MDHEN and CDR2 is SYDVKM. The CDR3 has 14 residues. With 5 bases clipped from V and 10 bases from J, the junction kept 12 bases outside the gene matches. This sequence originates from an adult who received the AZD1222 COVID-19 vaccine. J is TRBJ1-2 and V is TRBV28, with TRBD1 matching over 8 bases. The specimen comprised peripheral blood, sampled 28 days after the second AZD1222 dose. Here the CDR3 DNA reads TGTGCCAGCAGTCGTGGGGACAGGATCAAGGACTACACCTTC. Protein sequence: CASSRGDRIKDYTF.